Listed here are 27 T cell receptor beta chains from one sample, sequenced in a study of blood T cell repertoires in COVID-19. Libraries were prepared by immunoSEQ multiplex PCR; TCRdb keeps only in-frame clonotypes and omits some of them. The sample contains roughly 39,000 clones, 87% of which appear only once. The specimen sequenced was peripheral blood. Source of these receptors: a man in his fifties with active or convalescent COVID-19.

The gene calls are TRBV29-1 and TRBJ2-5; TRBD2 is a possible D gene (5 bases). V gave up 1 base and J gave up 1 base, with 13 bases separating them. CDR1 and CDR2 from the germline V gene are SQVTM and ANQGSEA. The CDR3 totals 15 residues. The CDR3 here is CSVEGRALVQETQYF. As DNA, the CDR3 is TGCAGCGTTGAAGGACGAGCACTAGTCCAAGAGACCCAGTACTTC.

With regard to this clone: The sample contains more than one DNA sequence encoding this CDR3. V is TRBV18 and J is TRBJ1-1, with 7 bases fitting TRBD1. CDR3 length: 11 residues. Germline lookup yields CDR1 KGHSH and CDR2 LQKENI. V trimming: 3 bases; J trimming: 8 bases; junction bases outside the gene matches: 0. CDR3 DNA: TGTGCCAGCTCACCGGACAGGGAAGCTTTCTTT. Its protein product is CASSPDREAFF.

This rearrangement joins TRBV6-1 to TRBJ1-1, with a possible D match to TRBD1 (5 bases). CDR3 length equals 14 residues. Germline values: CDR1 MNHNS, CDR2 SASEGT. Between the trimmed V and J ends, which lost 1 base and 5 bases, there was a span of 11 bases. The CDR3, as DNA: TGTGCCAGCAGTGAAGATAAGGGGCGGACTGAAGCTTTCTTT. This codes for CASSEDKGRTEAFF.

V gene TRBV2 combines with J gene TRBJ1-5, with D perhaps TRBD1 (6 bases). CDR1 and CDR2 from the germline V gene are SNHLY and FYNNEI. CDR3 length: 15 amino acids. V dropped 3 bases and J dropped 3 bases, with 12 bases sitting between them. The CDR3 DNA follows: TGTGCCAGCAGTGAGGGACAAGCTTACAATCAGCCCCAGCATTTT. Translated: CASSEGQAYNQPQHF.

The J gene is TRBJ1-1, the V gene TRBV10-1; TRBD1 matches at 8 bases. The CDR3 sequence is 15 residues long. Germline CDR1 WNHNN, CDR2 SYGVQD (reference sequence). V lost 5 bases to trimming and J lost 1 base; unmatched junction nucleotides: 6. CDR3 in amino acids: CASSPWTGTNTEAFF. In nucleotides, the CDR3 is TGCGCCAGCAGTCCCTGGACAGGGACGAACACTGAAGCTTTCTTT.

The rearrangement links TRBV7-3 to TRBJ2-1; 9 nucleotides agree with TRBD1. The CDR3 covers 14 residues. V was pared by 2 bases and J by 10 bases, with 6 bases of the junction left unmatched. Germline V gene sequence: CDR1 SGHTA, CDR2 FQGTGA. The DNA for the CDR3 is TGTGCCAGCAGCTTAGGGACAGGGTCGGTGGAGCAGTTCTTC. Amino acid sequence: CASSLGTGSVEQFF.

This chain uses TRBV7-8 with TRBJ2-1; D ambiguous. Trimming left V 4 bases short and J 3 bases short, with 10 bases between. Germline assignment: CDR1 SGHVS and CDR2 FQNEAQ. This CDR3 region has 14 residues. The CDR3 sequence is CASSYRSVYNEQFF. The CDR3 region has the DNA TGTGCCAGCAGCTACCGATCAGTCTACAATGAGCAGTTCTTC.

This sequence joins TRBV9 and TRBJ2-5; 7 bases align to TRBD2. The CDR3 has 15 residues. Trimming removed 3 bases from V and 2 bases from J; junction bases left unmatched: 7. The germline gives CDR1 SGDLS, CDR2 YYNGEE. In DNA, the CDR3 is TGTGCCAGCAGCGCCCGGGGGGATAGTCAAGAGACCCAGTACTTC. Amino acid sequence: CASSARGDSQETQYF.

This chain connects TRBV12-3 or TRBV12-4 to TRBJ1-2; 9 nucleotides match TRBD1. The length of the CDR3 is 13 residues. The ends lost 5 bases at V and 5 bases at J; junction bases unmatched: 3. The CDR3 loop is CASSMGQGYGYTF. CDR3 sequence (DNA): TGTGCCAGCAGTATGGGACAGGGTTATGGCTACACCTTC.

The table lists this clone with a few counts. Other DNA sequences of this sample code for an identical CDR3. CDR3 bases: TGCGCCAGCAGCGGTCGGGATGCAGATACGCAGTATTTT. It codes for CASSGRDADTQYF. V is TRBV5-1 and J is TRBJ2-3, with D tentatively TRBD2 (5 bases). V shed 4 bases and J shed 4 bases, with 10 bases lying between them. The CDR3 extends over 13 amino acids. Germline loops: CDR1 SGHRS, CDR2 YFSETQ.

The chain is built from TRBV27 and TRBJ1-1; no firm D call. The CDR3 runs to 13 residues. Germline CDR1 and CDR2: MNHEY and SMNVEV (reference sequence). The V end lost 1 base, the J end lost 7 bases, and 10 bases lay between the germline ends. CDR3 sequence reads: CASSLWERGEAFF. The DNA of the CDR3 is TGTGCCAGCAGTTTATGGGAGCGGGGTGAAGCTTTCTTT.

V and J are TRBV7-9 and TRBJ1-6, with a tentative D call TRBD1 (5 bases). CDR1 and CDR2 from the germline V gene are SEHNR and FQNEAQ (reference sequence). Trimming stripped 5 bases from V and 7 bases from J, with 18 bases between. This CDR3 comprises 16 residues. As DNA, the CDR3 is TGTGCCAGCAGCCAAGGACGGGGGAATGAAAATTCACCCCTCCACTTT. Its protein product is CASSQGRGNENSPLHF.

In its sample, this clone was seen a few times. The chain carries TRBV15 and TRBJ2-1; 12 bases align to TRBD2. The junction had 9 bases not matched to a gene; V was cut back by 3 bases and J by 3 bases. CDR3 length equals 18 residues. Germline V gene sequence: CDR1 LNHNV, CDR2 YYDKDF (reference sequence). CDR3 in DNA: TGTGCCACCAGCAGGGGCATATCGACTAGCGGGAGCTACAATGAGCAGTTCTTC. Amino acid sequence: CATSRGISTSGSYNEQFF.

The rearrangement joins TRBV13 to TRBJ2-1; TRBD2 agrees at 9 bases. The CDR3 has 16 amino acids. The junction had 7 bases not matched to a gene; V was cut back by 1 base and J by 6 bases. Germline V gene sequence: CDR1 PRHDT, CDR2 FYEKMQ (reference sequence). The CDR3 DNA follows: TGTGCCAGCAGCTTAGTGTCGGGCGGGAGGGCCAATGAGCAGTTCTTC. Translation gives CASSLVSGGRANEQFF.

In this sample, this clone turned up once. The chain carries TRBV7-9 and TRBJ1-2; D gene ambiguous. Germline lookup yields CDR1 SEHNR and CDR2 FQNEAQ (reference sequence). This CDR3 is built from 12 residues. V was cut by 1 base and J by 7 bases, with 7 bases left in between. As DNA, the CDR3 is TGTGCCAGCAGCTTAGTTTGGGCTGGCTACACCTTC. Translation: CASSLVWAGYTF.

This chain links TRBV5-1 with TRBJ2-3; 9 nucleotides line up with TRBD2. V lost 0 bases to trimming and J lost 1 base; unmatched junction nucleotides: 0. Per germline, CDR1 SGHRS and CDR2 YFSETQ. The CDR3 extends over 15 amino acids. DNA for the CDR3: TGCGCCAGCAGCTTGGGACTAGCGGGCACAGATACGCAGTATTTT. It codes for CASSLGLAGTDTQYF.

The genes are TRBV4-1 and TRBJ1-1; D is uncertain. The V gene lost 3 bases and the J gene lost 0 bases, with 8 bases spanning the gap. Per germline, CDR1 MGHRA and CDR2 YSYEKL. The CDR3 covers 14 residues. The CDR3 reads CASSQRSMNTEAFF. The CDR3 DNA follows: TGCGCCAGCAGCCAGCGAAGTATGAACACTGAAGCTTTCTTT.

This clone was counted only a few times. The chain joins TRBV7-9 to TRBJ2-7; possible D gene TRBD2, 7 bases. This CDR3 is built from 15 residues. The V gene's germline CDR1 is SEHNR and CDR2 FQNEAQ (reference sequence). The ends were cut back, 0 bases at V and 5 bases at J, with 14 bases in the middle. Written as DNA, the CDR3 is TGTGCCAGCAGCTTAGCGCTGGGGGGGCCCAACGAGCAGTACTTC. Protein sequence: CASSLALGGPNEQYF.

The chain recombines TRBV28 with TRBJ1-4, with 7 bases matching TRBD1. V gave up 4 bases and J gave up 7 bases; unmatched junction bases: 9. The CDR3 covers 15 residues. Germline V lookup: CDR1 MDHEN, CDR2 SYDVKM. Here the CDR3 reads CASSSEGARGEKLFF. Written as DNA, the CDR3 is TGTGCCAGCAGTTCGGAGGGGGCGCGAGGTGAAAAACTGTTTTTT.

The chain couples TRBV7-3 to TRBJ1-1, with D perhaps matching TRBD1 (5 bases). CDR3 size: 13 residues. In germline, CDR1 is SGHTA, CDR2 FQGTGA. Trimming pared 2 bases from V and 4 bases from J, leaving 8 bases between. The CDR3, as DNA: TGTGCCAGCAGCTTAGGGGCTCGCACTGAAGCTTTCTTT. It specifies CASSLGARTEAFF.

V usage is TRBV19 and J usage is TRBJ1-1; 9 nucleotides agree with TRBD1. V lost 4 bases and J lost 5; bases outside the gene matches: 5. There are 14 residues in the CDR3. The V gene's germline CDR1 is LNHDA and CDR2 SQIVND (reference sequence). CDR3 nucleotides: TGTGCCAGTAGTACGGGACAGGGATCTACTGAAGCTTTCTTT. Translation: CASSTGQGSTEAFF.

The sample holds a few counts of this clone. The chain carries TRBV12-5 and TRBJ2-2; maybe TRBD2 (7 bases). The CDR3 spans 16 residues. V was clipped by 3 bases and J by 7 bases, with 18 bases between them. The germline V gene has CDR1 LGHNT and CDR2 FRNRAP. CDR3 nucleotides: TGTGCTAGTGGTTTTGGGGGGGCAGGCCTCGGCGGGGAGCTGTTTTTT. Translated, it gives CASGFGGAGLGGELFF.

The DNA of the CDR3 is TGTGCCAGCAGTTTCGGACAGGGAGGCGGCTACACCTTC. As protein: CASSFGQGGGYTF. The chain has TRBV28 and TRBJ1-2; 8 bases align to TRBD1. Trimming took 3 bases from V and 8 from J; bases not matched to a gene: 5. Per germline, CDR1 MDHEN and CDR2 SYDVKM. CDR3 length: 13 amino acids.

This clone was seen once. The chain has TRBV6-6 and TRBJ1-5; 8 bases line up with TRBD1. J lost 0 bases, V lost 5 bases, and 6 bases had no gene match. The CDR3 spans 16 residues. Germline values: CDR1 MNHNY, CDR2 SVGAGI (reference sequence). CDR3 sequence reads: CASSLEQGGSNQPQHF. The CDR3 region has the DNA TGTGCCAGCAGTCTCGAACAGGGGGGTAGCAATCAGCCCCAGCATTTT.

The V and J genes are TRBV5-1 and TRBJ2-5; TRBD2 is a possible D gene (5 bases). With 7 bases removed from V and 1 base from J, the gap between germline ends came to 14 bases. Germline V gene data show CDR1 as SGHRS and CDR2 as YFSETQ. The CDR3 contains 14 residues. The DNA for the CDR3 is TGCGCCAGCTCCCCGGCGGGCCTCCAAGAGACCCAGTACTTC. Its protein product is CASSPAGLQETQYF. The variable domain in full, completed from reference TRBV5-1 and TRBJ2-5, reads KAGVTQTPRYLIKTRGQQVTLSCSPISGHRSVSWYQQTPGQGLQFLFEYFSETQRNKGNFPGRFSGRQFSNSRSEMNVSTLELGDSALYLCASSPAGLQETQYFGPGTRLLVL.

In this sample, this clone turned up a few times. The J gene is TRBJ1-2, the V gene TRBV28, with D perhaps TRBD1 (6 bases). Germline-derived CDR1 and CDR2 are MDHEN and SYDVKM. Deletions cut 5 bases from V and 5 bases from J, with 18 bases between. This CDR3 comprises 15 residues. For the CDR3, the DNA is TGTGCCAGCAGTCCCCCCCGGGGGGCTTCTTATGGCTACACCTTC. Amino acids: CASSPPRGASYGYTF.

The chain employs TRBV2 and TRBJ1-2; TRBD1 matches at 11 bases. This CDR3 has 15 amino acids. Germline CDR1 is SNHLY and CDR2 is FYNNEI. V lost 9 bases to trimming and J lost 5 bases; unmatched junction nucleotides: 11. CDR3 region: CASLPPDRGLYGYTF. As DNA, the CDR3 is TGTGCCAGTCTACCCCCGGACAGGGGGCTTTATGGCTACACCTTC.